This T cell receptor (beta chain) emerged from a study of cytomegalovirus exposure and HLA in healthy donors. General observations from the study: Researchers reported from a later analysis that most CMV-associated TCR beta chains appeared HLA-restricted. The Asian-associated ancestry cluster reportedly had fewer N-insertions than the roughly 720-donor mean in a later analysis.

In the case of this clone: The antigen is undetermined.

The study sampled nominally healthy donors, though unrecorded immune exposures were likely. Researchers ran the PCR with 60 Vbeta and 13 Jbeta primers. In the original workflow: A later analysis counted 65 million to 95 million unique TCR beta chains, around 10 million shared. The method was immunoSEQ multiplex PCR; TCRdb's version includes in-frame clones alone and lacks a portion of them. Clone size and the V and J calls come from that table; the DNA yielded D and trimming. With 150,000 to 200,000 clones in the sample, the ten largest clones hold about 1.2%. CDR1 and CDR2 (germline): LNHDA, SQIVND (reference sequence). V dropped 5 bases and J dropped 4 bases, with 17 bases sitting between them. This CDR3 has 15 amino acids.

The sequenced sample was PBMCs. The V gene is TRBV19, the J gene TRBJ2-5, with D possibly being TRBD2 (7 bases). The TCR originated in a woman aged 60 to 75 in good health and CMV-seronegative. The CDR3 DNA follows: TGTGCCAGTAGTGGGGGGGCGGGGTTGTCAGAGACCCAGTACTTC. Its translation is CASSGGAGLSETQYF.